The source of this TCR beta chain is a study of glioma-infiltrating T cells after dendritic cell vaccination (dated by TCRdb to the mid-2010s). Background on the whole study: A cohort of 15 glioblastoma patients from Phase I and II dendritic cell vaccination trials was included, of whom 9 were newly diagnosed and 6 had recurrent disease. To make the vaccine, monocyte-derived dendritic cells were cultured for 6 to 7 days with IL-4 and GM-CSF and then pulsed overnight with autologous tumor lysate. Patients received autologous tumor lysate-pulsed dendritic cell vaccination between about 2003 and 2013. TCR sequencing metrics, including TIL content and tumor-blood repertoire overlap, were correlated with survival after dendritic cell vaccination. Each patient was given three intradermal dendritic cell vaccine injections, spaced two weeks apart, in the arm below the axilla. In glioblastoma patients vaccinated with dendritic cells, deep sequencing of TCR beta CDR3 regions served to measure tumor-infiltrating lymphocyte content and to compare repertoires between tumor and blood. Findings and caveats that apply to the study as a whole: TCR clonality showed no direct relationship with survival, which suggests that a diverse polyclonal response may matter. After dendritic cell vaccination, a higher estimated pretreatment TIL content predicted longer time to progression and longer overall survival. The three-group TCR overlap response model was described as speculative and requiring prospective validation. The cohort was small and heterogeneous, with few patients having full blood and tumor sets and even fewer initial-recurrent tumor pairs.

Points on this clone: The target of this receptor is not known. Per-base quality was not reported, and no clone a single base away is much larger than it.

Reading the label with the study, this specimen's time point is: after dendritic cell vaccination, including at tumor progression/relapse. Selection of patients required sufficient residual fresh-frozen tumor tissue and over two years of available survival data. An isocitrate dehydrogenase mutation was not carried by any of the glioblastoma patients, although molecular status was otherwise variable. PBMC were collected before vaccination, two weeks after the third vaccination, and at tumor progression if progression occurred. Genomic DNA was extracted with the Qiagen DNeasy Blood extraction Kit. TCRB CDR3 regions were amplified from approximately 2 ug genomic DNA, or all available DNA if less, using the immunoSEQ assay. The multiplex PCR employed 60 forward primers targeting TCR V beta segments and 13 reverse primers targeting J beta segments. To estimate reads per starting template, synthetic control templates were spiked into each sample at limiting dilution. The Illumina HiSeq System generated sequencing reads of 87 bp. Under the source paper's analysis protocol: PCR and sequencing errors were removed by merging closely related sequences with a nearest neighbor algorithm. TCR overlap was measured as the percentage of unique tumor TCR beta sequences also present in the same patient's peripheral blood. TCRdb mirrors the immuneACCESS table, restricted to in-frame sequences. Some clones are absent from its copies; in checked studies, under half trace to an unresolved V gene, and the reason for the others is unknown. V, J and clone size reflect that table, while D and trimming were determined from the DNA. Counted in this sample were 99,000 or so clones; 80% of them appeared once. Of the sample, 5.4% falls within the top ten clones.

CDR1 and CDR2, per the germline V gene, are SGHRS and YFSETQ. V is pruned by 3 bases and J by 2 bases, leaving 4 bases of the junction without a gene match. From its cysteine to its phenylalanine, the CDR3 spans 15 amino acids. CDR3 DNA only is kept here, 45 bases in frame from base 1. The source was blood, collected after dendritic cell vaccination. The rearranged chain carries TRBV5-1 and TRBJ1-4; 7 of the junction bases match TRBD1. This TCR came from a human donor with glioblastoma. The CDR3 region has the sequence CASSSTGATNEKLFF. The bases are TGCGCCAGCAGCTCTACAGGGGCGACTAATGAAAAACTGTTTTTT. Beyond the CDR3, the reference TRBV5-1 and TRBJ1-4 genes provide the residues; the full variable domain reads: KAGVTQTPRYLIKTRGQQVTLSCSPISGHRSVSWYQQTPGQGLQFLFEYFSETQRNKGNFPGRFSGRQFSNSRSEMNVSTLELGDSALYLCASSSTGATNEKLFFGSGTQLSVL.